This T cell receptor beta chain was captured in a study of T cell responses to AZD1222 COVID-19 vaccine. Broader study findings: Mostly white British, mostly female donors; authors suggested clonal diversity may be underestimated.

The CDR3 consists of 14 residues. Germline V gene sequence: CDR1 WNHNN, CDR2 SYGVQD (reference sequence). V lost 2 bases and J lost 5, with 9 bases in between. Turning to this clone: Its antigen is currently unknown.

Method: immunoSEQ multiplex PCR; TCRdb's copy keeps in-frame clones and lacks some. The sample lists about 140,000 clones, about nine tenths occurring once. The chain joins TRBV10-1 to TRBJ2-2; D unclear. The source of this sequence is an adult in good health. This specimen consisted of peripheral blood, obtained on day 0 of AZD1222 vaccination. In DNA form, the CDR3 reads TGCGCCAGCAGTGAGGGTGTTGAGACCGGGGAGCTGTTTTTT. Translated, it gives CASSEGVETGELFF.